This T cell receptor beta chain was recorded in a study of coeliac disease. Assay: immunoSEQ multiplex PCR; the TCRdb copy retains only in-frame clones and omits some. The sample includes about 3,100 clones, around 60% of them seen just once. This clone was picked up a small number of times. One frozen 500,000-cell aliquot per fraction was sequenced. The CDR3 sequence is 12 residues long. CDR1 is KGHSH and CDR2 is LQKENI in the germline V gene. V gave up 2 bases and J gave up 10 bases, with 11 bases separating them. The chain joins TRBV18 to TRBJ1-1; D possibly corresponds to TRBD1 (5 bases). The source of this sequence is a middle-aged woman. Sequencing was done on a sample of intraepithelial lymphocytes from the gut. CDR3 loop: CASSPSRGAAFF. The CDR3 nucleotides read TGTGCCAGCTCACCATCGCGGGGCGCAGCTTTCTTT.